The source of this TCR beta chain is a study of human T cells and chemical hapten exposure. Turning to the study itself: Epicutaneous patch tests delivered 0.01% DPC to the upper back, with evaluation at 6 days. General study results and limits: In the PT1 data, expanded TCR counts showed a positive correlation with patch test score.

Individual cDNA molecules (in the library) carried attached unique molecular identifiers. In TCRdb, the RACE reads were re-called with MiXCR into one record per CDR3 protein. The data show tens of thousands of distinct CDR3 sequences, around 10% seen once. Notes on this clonotype: Its target is not known.

As to time point: patch test 1, 2 weeks after DPC sensitization. Documented treatment: therapeutic diphenylcyclopropenone sensitization with weekly scalp DPC. The CDR3 covers 12 residues. The V end was cut by 6 bases, the J end by 7 bases, with 12 bases between. The receptor comes from a woman aged 45-65 years with alopecia areata. Some clones in this sample may be carry-over from other donors' samples. The material was whole blood, obtained in connection with sensitization to the hapten diphenylcyclopropenone (DPC). This sequence joins TRBV12-3 or TRBV12-4 and TRBJ1-2, with D unclear. This CDR3 reads CASSDGTAGYTF. DNA of the CDR3: TGTGCCAGCAGCGACGGCACCGCTGGCTACACCTTC.